The 10 T cell receptor beta chains below all came from one sample that was sequenced in a study of T cells in Graves' hyperthyroidism and ophthalmopathy (dated by TCRdb to about 2019). The library was built by means of multiplex PCR. This sample was sequenced with an Illumina HiSeq 2000. The TCR beta CDR3 regions were amplified from the RNA transcripts. The TCR CDR3 was subjected to a first round of RT-PCR using the HTBI primer set and the Qiagen OneStep RT-PCR kit. Using fastp at Q25 and MiXCR, TCRdb reprocessed the public reads and kept productive beta chains. Each entry merges the rows of one CDR3 protein and shows their most common DNA and genes. The sample has hundreds of thousands of distinct CDR3 sequences on record, roughly 15% of them singletons. The ten largest clones take up around 14% of the sample. The specimen was blood. All receptors come from a man younger than 30 with Graves' ophthalmopathy.

This clonotype was recorded at least ten times. This chain's CDR3 is CASSYVGGEGGKLFF. CDR3 DNA: TGTGCCAGCAGCTATGTTGGCGGTGAGGGGGGCAAACTGTTTTTT. The chain has TRBV7-9 and TRBJ1-4, with D possibly being TRBD1 (6 bases). The germline CDR1 and CDR2 sequences are SEHNR and FQNEAQ (reference sequence). Between the trimmed V and J ends, which lost 4 bases and 11 bases, there was a span of 20 bases. CDR3 size: 15 residues.

This clonotype was recorded a few times. The rearrangement uses TRBV6-1 and TRBJ1-2, with 8 bases aligning to TRBD1. With V trimmed by 1 base and J by 8 bases, 6 bases remained unmatched. The germline gives CDR1 MNHNS, CDR2 SASEGT. The CDR3 length is 14 residues. CDR3 loop: CASSEVQGAGGYTF. The CDR3 coding sequence is TGTGCCAGCAGTGAAGTCCAGGGGGCGGGCGGCTACACCTTC.

The chain carries TRBV3-1 and TRBJ2-1; maybe TRBD1 (6 bases). V was trimmed by 5 bases and J by 9 bases, leaving 11 bases between them. The CDR3 is made up of 12 amino acids. The germline CDR1 and CDR2 sequences are LGHDT and YNNKEL (reference sequence). In nucleotides, the CDR3 is TGTGCCAGCAGCAATACAGGGCCTGAGCAGTTCTTC. Residues: CASSNTGPEQFF.

With regard to this clonotype: A clone one base away is much larger, so this may be a read error. This sequence joins TRBV6-1 and TRBJ2-7; TRBD2 matches at 8 bases. From germline, CDR1 is MNHNS and CDR2 SASEGT. The CDR3 covers 15 residues. CDR3: CASSVSSGGAYEQCF. CDR3 in DNA: TGTGCCAGCAGTGTGAGCAGCGGGGGTGCCTACGAGCAGTGCTTC.

This clonotype was counted between two and nine times. The chain recombines TRBV6-1 with TRBJ2-7, with 8 positions matching TRBD1. The germline V gene has CDR1 MNHNS and CDR2 SASEGT. The CDR3 is made up of 12 amino acids. The J segment lost 5 bases and the V segment lost 3 bases, leaving 0 bases of the junction unmatched. The CDR3 nucleotides are TGTGCCAGCAGTGAGACAGGGGACGAGCAGTACTTC. This translates into CASSETGDEQYF.

The chain has TRBV4-1 and TRBJ1-5; D is unclear. V lost 1 base, J lost 1 base, and 14 bases lay in between. From germline, CDR1 is MGHRA and CDR2 YSYEKL. The CDR3 length is 17 residues. The CDR3, as DNA: TGCGCCAGCAGCCAAGGGGCCGACATCAACAGCAATCAGCCCCAGCATTTT. As protein: CASSQGADINSNQPQHF.

This chain connects TRBV19 to TRBJ2-6; unclear D gene. This CDR3 spans 13 amino acids. Germline values: CDR1 LNHDA, CDR2 SQIVND (reference sequence). Trimming pared 8 bases from V and 2 bases from J, leaving 7 bases between. This CDR3 reads CASSHTGANVLTF. The CDR3 DNA sequence: TGTGCCAGTTCCCATACTGGGGCCAACGTCCTGACTTTC.

There are many counts of this clonotype. The J gene is TRBJ2-7, the V gene TRBV20-1; 9 bases fit TRBD1. The CDR3 sequence is 14 residues long. The ends lost 3 bases at V and 5 bases at J; junction bases unmatched: 8. Per germline, CDR1 DFQATT and CDR2 SNEGSKA (reference sequence). The chain's CDR3 is CSASPTGGADEQYF. The CDR3 DNA follows: TGCAGTGCTAGTCCTACAGGGGGCGCGGACGAGCAGTACTTC.

The rearrangement uses TRBV18 and TRBJ1-3, with 8 bases lining up with TRBD1. The V gene end was trimmed by 3 bases and the J gene end by 0 bases; junction bases not matched to a gene: 1. The CDR3 covers 15 residues. Germline V gene sequence: CDR1 KGHSH, CDR2 LQKENI. CDR3 DNA: TGTGCCAGCTCACCGGGACAGGCCTCTGGAAACACCATATATTTT. This codes for CASSPGQASGNTIYF.

The table lists this clonotype with many counts. The J gene is TRBJ2-7, the V gene TRBV14, with TRBD2 matching 10 bases. CDR3 size: 15 residues. Looked up from germline, CDR1 is SGHDN and CDR2 is FVKESK. Trimming took 4 bases from V and 3 from J; bases not matched to a gene: 6. CDR3 protein: CASSRRVAGGYEQYF. DNA for the CDR3: TGTGCCAGCAGCCGGCGGGTAGCGGGAGGCTACGAGCAGTACTTC.